This passage covers 9 T cell receptor beta chains from one sample sequenced in a study of vaccination effects on CD4 cells after COVID-19. This table comes from immunoSEQ multiplex PCR, and its TCRdb copy is limited to in-frame clones, with some not included. The sample has roughly 42,000 clones, 65% to 80% seen once. Viral peptide pool expansion of antigen-specific CD4+ T cells preceded sequencing in the ViraFEST assay. Following a roughly 10-day culture, CD4+ T cells were purified. Vaccinees lacked prior SARS-CoV-2 infection and tested negative for nucleocapsid antibodies. Their antigens remain unidentified. Sequences were derived from CD4+ T cells from PBMCs cultured with HCoV-NL63 spike peptides, sampled before COVID-19 vaccination. These receptors were taken from a human donor who received a COVID-19 vaccine.

The chain employs TRBV18 and TRBJ2-1; D is unclear. The CDR3 length is 13 residues. CDR1 is KGHSH and CDR2 is LQKENI in the germline V gene. The V end was cut by 2 bases, the J end by 8 bases, with 10 bases between. The CDR3 loop reads CASSPALVDEQFF. For the CDR3, the DNA is TGTGCCAGCTCACCAGCCCTAGTGGATGAGCAGTTCTTC.

This clone was seen just once. This chain links TRBV6-5 with TRBJ1-6; 9 bases match TRBD1. The V gene's germline CDR1 is MNHEY and CDR2 SVGAGI. After removal of 5 bases from V and 7 bases from J, the junction contained 6 bases not matched to a gene. The CDR3 consists of 15 residues. The CDR3: CASSTPGTGNSPLHF. The CDR3 DNA reads as TGTGCCAGCAGTACTCCCGGGACAGGGAATTCACCCCTCCACTTT.

The rearrangement links TRBV18 to TRBJ2-1; 10 nucleotides match TRBD1. This CDR3 region has 15 residues. The trim removed 2 bases at V and 8 bases at J, leaving 6 bases unmatched. Germline V CDR1 and CDR2: KGHSH, LQKENI. The CDR3 here is CASSPGGQGGDEQFF. CDR3 sequence (DNA): TGTGCCAGCTCACCAGGAGGACAGGGGGGTGATGAGCAGTTCTTC.

The chain links TRBV9 to TRBJ2-2; no definite D call. Deletions cut 4 bases from V and 0 bases from J, with 7 bases between. Germline CDR1 is SGDLS and CDR2 is YYNGEE. The CDR3 is 14 residues long. The CDR3 region is CASSPSTNTGELFF. The CDR3, as DNA: TGTGCCAGCAGCCCCAGTACGAACACCGGGGAGCTGTTTTTT.

V is TRBV6-6 and J is TRBJ2-7, with D possibly matching TRBD1 (5 bases). V was pared by 2 bases and J by 2 bases, with 7 bases between. The germline CDR1 and CDR2 sequences are MNHNY and SVGAGI (reference sequence). The CDR3 is 13 amino acids. The CDR3: CASSYRGTYEQYV. The DNA of the CDR3 is TGTGCCAGCAGTTACAGGGGCACCTACGAGCAGTACGTC.

The chain couples TRBV2 to TRBJ2-1; D gene uncertain. Trimming pared 4 bases from V and 6 bases from J, leaving 10 bases between. The CDR3 contains 13 residues. CDR1 SNHLY and CDR2 FYNNEI come from the germline V gene. CDR3 sequence (DNA): TGTGCCAGCAGTGTTAATGTAGGCAATGAGCAGTTCTTC. This codes for CASSVNVGNEQFF.

This chain links TRBV29-1 with TRBJ1-2, with TRBD1 identical over 9 bases. This CDR3 is built from 15 residues. Trimming took 6 bases from V and 8 from J; bases not matched to a gene: 16. Germline V lookup: CDR1 SQVTM, CDR2 ANQGSEA. CDR3 loop: CSVESFGQGPGGYTF. The CDR3 DNA reads as TGCAGCGTCGAATCTTTTGGACAGGGGCCCGGGGGCTACACCTTC.

This clone was picked up a small number of times. The chain recombines TRBV5-1 with TRBJ2-1; D is ambiguous. V was clipped by 0 bases and J by 5 bases, with 6 bases between them. Germline assignment: CDR1 SGHRS and CDR2 YFSETQ. The CDR3 covers 13 residues. The CDR3 nucleotides read TGCGCCAGCAGCTTGGGCGTGAACAATGAGCAGTTCTTC. It yields the protein CASSLGVNNEQFF.

V and J are TRBV5-1 and TRBJ2-5; maybe TRBD1 (6 bases). Germline lookup yields CDR1 SGHRS and CDR2 YFSETQ. V lost 7 bases and J lost 3, with 10 bases in between. CDR3 length: 12 residues. The CDR3 loop is CASGQPEETQYF. The CDR3 DNA follows: TGCGCCAGCGGACAGCCCGAAGAGACCCAGTACTTC.